Below, one T cell receptor beta chain is given with its context. Its antigen is undetermined. MiXCR, applied by TCRdb to the reads, yields one record per CDR3 protein. This table has approximately 1,000,000 distinct CDR3 sequences, 31% appearing once. These data belong to a study of T cell repertoires in cytomegalovirus infection. Study context: The public TCR beta signatures pointed to both CMV infection and matching HLA type.

The sequence came from a human donor in good health (CMV status not recorded). Some clones in this sample may be carry-over from other donors' samples. Specimen: cultured CD8+ T cells from PBMCs, collected from culture after CMV antigen stimulation.

The CDR3 loop reads CATSWDREGYEQYF. The CDR3 nucleotides are TGTGCCACCAGCTGGGACAGGGAGGGGTACGAGCAGTACTTC. The rearrangement links TRBV15 to TRBJ2-7; 9 positions match TRBD1. Germline V CDR1 and CDR2: LNHNV, YYDKDF (reference sequence). The trim removed 5 bases at V and 4 bases at J, leaving 6 bases unmatched. The CDR3 length is 14 residues.